The sequence of this TCR beta chain was determined in a study of shared clonotypes between healthy human individuals. Profiling relied on immunoSEQ multiplex PCR, and the TCRdb table lists in-frame clones only, not all of them. The table has about 490,000 clones, around 73% seen once. This clone has only a few counts. This may stem from a read error, because a much larger clone lies one nucleotide away. The sample carries other DNA sequences with the same CDR3. The sequence was collected from a middle-aged woman in good health. Some clones in this sample may be carry-over from other donors' samples. Sequenced sample: PBMCs.

CDR3 sequence (DNA): TGTGCCAGGGAGGACCGGACAGGGGATGAAAAACTGTTTTTT. Residues: CAREDRTGDEKLFF. The chain employs TRBV30 and TRBJ1-4; 9 bases align to TRBD1. The CDR3 runs 14 residues. In germline, CDR1 is GTSNPN, CDR2 SVGIG (reference sequence). V lost 8 bases and J lost 6; bases outside the gene matches: 10. Combining the CDR3 with reference TRBV30 and TRBJ1-4 gives the whole variable domain SQTIHQWPATLVQPVGSPLSLECTVEGTSNPNLYWYRQAAGRGLQLLFYSVGIGQISSEVPQNLSASRPQDRQFILSSKKLLLSDSGFYLCAREDRTGDEKLFFGSGTQLSVL.